These T cell receptor beta chains were read from a single sample in a study of response to subunit inactivated influenza vaccine. Each CDR3 protein is one row after TCRdb ran MiXCR on the RT-PCR reads. The sample records 500,000 to 600,000 distinct CDR3 sequences, approximately 15% being singletons. The sequences come from PBMCs from blood, collected 11 to 12 days after vaccination. These receptors all stem from a man in his fifties who received an inactivated influenza vaccine. CDR3s include the opening cysteine and the closing phenylalanine or tryptophan. The order of the fields is D gene, V gene, clone size, J gene, CDR3 DNA, CDR3 protein. A D gene is named only where the DNA matches it firmly. Rows may omit the clone size; those that give it use once, few, many or a size class.

TRBD2	TRBV5-1	.	TRBJ2-2	TGCGCCAGCAGCTGGGAGGGACTCGGAAACACCGGGGAGCTGTTTTTT	CASSWEGLGNTGELFF
.	TRBV20-1	few	TRBJ2-7	TGCAGTGCAACCGGGACCCCCGGACGACACTACGAGCAGTACTTC	CSATGTPGRHYEQYF
TRBD2	TRBV12-3/TRBV12-4	.	TRBJ2-1	TGTGCCAGCAGTTTAAGAGCGGGAGGTTACCATGAGCAGTTCTTC	CASSLRAGGYHEQFF
.	TRBV4-1	.	TRBJ2-5	TGCGCCAGCAGCCAGGGGGTTGGCGTTTTCGAGACCCAGTACTTC	CASSQGVGVFETQYF
.	TRBV7-2	few	TRBJ1-5	TGTGCCAGCAGCTTAGTGGGGGGGGGCGATCAGCCCCAGCATTTT	CASSLVGGGDQPQHF
TRBD2	TRBV29-1	many	TRBJ2-1	TGCAGCGTATCGCCGGGACTAAGCTCCTACAATGAGCAGTTCTTC	CSVSPGLSSYNEQFF
.	TRBV13	.	TRBJ2-7	TGTGCCAGCAGCTATTTTAGGGGGGAGCAGTACTTC	CASSYFRGEQYF
.	TRBV21-1	few	TRBJ1-5	TGTGCCAAAACAGGGAGGGCCAATCAGCCCCAGCATTTT	CAKTGRANQPQHF
.	TRBV7-2	.	TRBJ1-6	TGTGCCAGCAGCTCCGCAGGTCGTGATTCACCCCTCCACTTT	CASSSAGRDSPLHF
TRBD2	TRBV15	few	TRBJ2-3	TGTGCCACCAGCGTCGGGACTAAGAGCACAGATACGCAGTATTTT	CATSVGTKSTDTQYF
.	TRBV6-5	.	TRBJ2-7	TGTGCCAGCAGTTACTCTGGGGGAGGCGAGCAGTACTTC	CASSYSGGGEQYF
.	TRBV12-3/TRBV12-4	many	TRBJ1-1	TGTGCCAGCTCCGTCGGGATGGGCACTGAAGCTTTCTTT	CASSVGMGTEAFF
.	TRBV18	few	TRBJ2-7	TGTGCCAGCTCACCCCGGGCCTTGGAGCAGTACTTC	CASSPRALEQYF
TRBD1	TRBV29-1	many	TRBJ2-7	TGCAGCGTTCGGGACAGGGGGCAGAACGAGCAGTACTTC	CSVRDRGQNEQYF
.	TRBV4-3	.	TRBJ2-7	TGCGCCAGCAGCCAAGATCGGTCGCGGGGAGTTAACTACGAGCAGTACTTC	CASSQDRSRGVNYEQYF
TRBD1	TRBV19	many	TRBJ1-5	TGTGCCAGTAGTAAAAAACCGGGACAGAGCAATCAGCCCCAGCATTTT	CASSKKPGQSNQPQHF
.	TRBV28	many	TRBJ2-3	TGTGCCAGCAGTAGACGGAGCACAGATACGCAGTATTTT	CASSRRSTDTQYF
.	TRBV12-3/TRBV12-4	.	TRBJ2-3	TGTGCCAGCACCAGGGGGGGGGCTCCAGATACGCAGTATTTT	CASTRGGAPDTQYF
.	TRBV9	.	TRBJ2-2	TGTGCCAGCAGCGTAGATAGGGGTGGAACCGGGGAGCTGTTTTTT	CASSVDRGGTGELFF
TRBD2	TRBV7-3	.	TRBJ2-2	TGTGCCAGCAGGGCTAGCGGGAGCGCCGGGGAGCTGTTTTTT	CASRASGSAGELFF
.	TRBV9	.	TRBJ2-1	TGTGCCAGCTCCATCCGGTCAGCTGGACCGGCTGAGCAGTTCTTC	CASSIRSAGPAEQFF
TRBD2	TRBV27	.	TRBJ2-4	TGTGCCGGTCGGAGCGGGATAAAGAGGTCTTCAGCCAAAAACATTCAGTACTTC	CAGRSGIKRSSAKNIQYF
.	TRBV6-1	few	TRBJ2-4	TGTGCCAGCAGCTCTGAACAGAGAAACATTCAGTACTTC	CASSSEQRNIQYF
.	TRBV11-2	few	TRBJ1-2	TGTGCCAGCAGTATCAGGGAGGGCTATGGCTACACCTTC	CASSIREGYGYTF
.	TRBV7-2	.	TRBJ2-1	TGTGCCAGCAGCTTAAAGCCACCGAGCTCCTACAATGAGCAGTTCTTC	CASSLKPPSSYNEQFF
.	TRBV9	.	TRBJ2-7	TGTGCCAGCAGCGCTACACCCTCCAGGCGAGACGAGCAGTACTTC	CASSATPSRRDEQYF
TRBD1	TRBV6-5	.	TRBJ1-6	TGTGCCAGCAGTTCCCTCGACAGGGGGAATTCACCCCTCCACTTT	CASSSLDRGNSPLHF
.	TRBV7-2	few	TRBJ2-7	TGTGCCAGCAGCTCGCCAACAGGTTCCCACGAGCAGTACTTC	CASSSPTGSHEQYF
.	TRBV6-5	few	TRBJ2-7	TGTGCCAGCAGTTGGCCAGCGGGTGGGAGCTCCTACGAGCAGTACTTC	CASSWPAGGSSYEQYF
.	TRBV20-1	.	TRBJ2-7	TGCAGTGCTAGAACGTTGAAGGGGAGTACCGAGCAGTACTTC	CSARTLKGSTEQYF
.	TRBV12-3/TRBV12-4	.	TRBJ2-7	TGTGCCAGCAGTTGGAACACCGACCTCGTAACCTACGAGCAGTACTTC	CASSWNTDLVTYEQYF
.	TRBV6-2/TRBV6-3	.	TRBJ1-4	TGTGCCAGCAGTCGGGCGATTAATGAAAAACTGTTTTTT	CASSRAINEKLFF
.	TRBV5-1	.	TRBJ2-1	TGCGCCAGCAGCTTCATCCAGGGCAATGAGCAGTTCTTC	CASSFIQGNEQFF
TRBD1	TRBV7-2	.	TRBJ2-7	TGTGCCAGCAGTGCGGACAGGGTGGTCGAGCAGTACTTC	CASSADRVVEQYF
TRBD1	TRBV29-1	few	TRBJ1-1	TGCAGCACTCGGGACAGGGAAAACACTGAAGCTTTCTTT	CSTRDRENTEAFF
TRBD1	TRBV2	few	TRBJ2-7	TGTGCCAGCAGCGCACAGGGGCGGTCTCGGGAGCAGTACTTC	CASSAQGRSREQYF
.	TRBV12-3/TRBV12-4	.	TRBJ1-6	TGTGCCAGTCGGCTCTCCTATAATTCACCCCTCCACTTT	CASRLSYNSPLHF
TRBD1	TRBV28	.	TRBJ1-4	TGTGCCAGCAGTTCCCCGGGACAGGGGGCAGGAAAACTGTTTTTT	CASSSPGQGAGKLFF
TRBD2	TRBV11-2	many	TRBJ2-7	TGTGCCAGCAAACTAGCGGGAGATTACGAGCAGTACTTC	CASKLAGDYEQYF
TRBD1	TRBV30	.	TRBJ1-1	TGTGCCTGGACTGAGGACAGGATTTTGAACACTGAAGCTTTCTTT	CAWTEDRILNTEAFF
.	TRBV12-3/TRBV12-4	.	TRBJ1-2	TGTGCCAGCAGCCTGACTTTAGTCGTAGGAGGGGGCTACACCTTC	CASSLTLVVGGGYTF
TRBD1	TRBV10-3	.	TRBJ2-7	TGTGCCATCAGGCCGGGACAGGGGGCCAACTACGAGCAGTACTTC	CAIRPGQGANYEQYF
TRBD1	TRBV5-1	many	TRBJ1-1	TGCGCCAGCTGTCCAGGGGGGAGGAGCACTGAAGCTTTCTTT	CASCPGGRSTEAFF
.	TRBV12-3/TRBV12-4	few	TRBJ2-7	TGTGCCAGCAGCATCACACGAAACTACGAGCAGTACTTC	CASSITRNYEQYF
.	TRBV3-1	many	TRBJ1-1	TGTGCCAGCAGCCATAGACAGGAGAACACTGAAGCTTTCTTT	CASSHRQENTEAFF